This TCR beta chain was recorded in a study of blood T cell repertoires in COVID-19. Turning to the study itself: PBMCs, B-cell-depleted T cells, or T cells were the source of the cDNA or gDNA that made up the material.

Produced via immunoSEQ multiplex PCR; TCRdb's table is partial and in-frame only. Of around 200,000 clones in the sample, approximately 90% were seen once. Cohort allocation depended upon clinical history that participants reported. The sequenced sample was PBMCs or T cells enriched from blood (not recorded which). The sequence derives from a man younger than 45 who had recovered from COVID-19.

The CDR3 coding sequence is TGTGCCAGCCTCGGGACTAGCGGATACAATGAGCAGTTCTTC. It encodes CASLGTSGYNEQFF. This chain joins TRBV2 and TRBJ2-1; 11 bases map to TRBD2. Trimming removed 8 bases from V and 4 bases from J; junction bases left unmatched: 4. CDR1 and CDR2 from the germline V gene are SNHLY and FYNNEI. The CDR3 totals 14 residues.